The rows below give T cell receptor beta chains drawn from one sample of a study of radiotherapy plus CTLA-4 blockade in lung cancer. Assay used: immunoSEQ multiplex PCR; TCRdb lists only in-frame clones, some missing. The data show roughly 68,000 clones, approximately 78% seen once. This specimen was peripheral blood, taken from a patient treated with radiotherapy plus ipilimumab. Receptors originate from a human donor with non-small cell lung cancer who had a complete response to radiotherapy plus ipilimumab. CDR3s include the opening cysteine and the closing phenylalanine or tryptophan. Fields, in order: V gene, J gene, D gene, CDR3 protein, CDR3 DNA. The D gene is left open where the match is weak.

TRBV30	TRBJ1-2	NA	CAWSVQLARGYTF	TGTGCCTGGAGTGTACAATTAGCTAGGGGCTACACCTTC
TRBV4-3	TRBJ2-5	NA	CASSQALGDQETQYF	TGCGCCAGCAGCCAAGCGCTGGGGGATCAAGAGACCCAGTACTTC
TRBV25-1	TRBJ1-6	NA	CASSELKGFNSPLHF	TGTGCCAGCAGTGAATTGAAGGGTTTTAATTCACCCCTCCACTTT
TRBV11-3	TRBJ2-3	TRBD2	CASSLSDWLAGTQAQYF	TGTGCCAGCAGCTTATCTGATTGGCTAGCGGGAACTCAAGCGCAGTATTTT
TRBV11-2	TRBJ2-5	TRBD1	CASSQRPRGMVETQYF	TGTGCCAGCAGCCAAAGGCCCAGGGGGATGGTGGAGACCCAGTACTTC
TRBV9	TRBJ2-1	NA	CASSRSNEQFF	TGTGCCAGCTCCCGGTCCAATGAGCAGTTCTTC
TRBV7-2	TRBJ2-6	NA	CASSRPERGLGANVLTF	TGTGCCAGCAGCCGCCCCGAGAGGGGTCTTGGGGCCAACGTCCTGACTTTC
TRBV5-4	TRBJ1-1	NA	CARGRDGGTEAFF	TGTGCCAGGGGGAGGGATGGGGGCACTGAAGCTTTCTTT
TRBV19	TRBJ1-3	NA	CASTADRWGNTIYF	TGTGCCAGTACCGCCGACAGGTGGGGAAACACCATATATTTT
TRBV6-6	TRBJ2-3	NA	CASRTDTQYF	TGTGCCAGCAGAACAGATACGCAGTATTTT
TRBV18	TRBJ1-1	TRBD1	CASSPPAQGITEAFF	TGTGCCAGCTCACCACCAGCACAGGGGATCACTGAAGCTTTCTTT
TRBV11-3	TRBJ2-1	NA	CASSLLPSPPSEQFF	TGTGCCAGCAGCCTCCTCCCCAGCCCGCCGTCCGAGCAGTTCTTC
TRBV9	TRBJ1-1	TRBD1	CASSVAPTGHTEAFF	TGTGCCAGCAGCGTAGCTCCGACAGGGCATACTGAAGCTTTCTTT
TRBV5-4	TRBJ2-7	NA	CAAGVVSNQGEQYF	TGTGCCGCAGGAGTGGTGTCAAACCAAGGCGAGCAGTACTTC
TRBV6-6	TRBJ1-1	NA	CASSYRGSNTEAFF	TGTGCCAGCAGTTACAGGGGGTCGAACACTGAAGCTTTCTTT
TRBV18	TRBJ2-1	TRBD2	CASSPIAGVTYNEQFF	TGTGCCAGCTCACCAATAGCGGGGGTCACCTACAATGAGCAGTTCTTC
TRBV5-8	TRBJ2-7	TRBD1	CASSLPSPGTANSEQYF	TGTGCCAGCAGCTTGCCCTCTCCCGGGACAGCCAACTCCGAGCAGTACTTC